Included here is one TCR beta chain sequence, with context. Other DNA sequences from this sample encode an identical CDR3 as well. The data were taken from a study of blood T cell repertoires in COVID-19. CDR1 is SGHTA, CDR2 FQGTGA, per germline. Germline trimming cut 5 bases from V and 3 bases from J; bases unmatched to any gene: 3. The CDR3 has 13 residues. The authors' processing: Estimates of nucleated cell counts were drawn from the amplification of reference gene primers. Measured with immunoSEQ multiplex PCR; TCRdb has only the in-frame clones, and not every one. V, J and clone size were drawn from that table, and D and trimming were deduced from the DNA. The sample holds over 100,000 clones; 81% are singletons and the top ten take around 8%.

Sequenced: peripheral blood. The chain joins TRBV7-3 to TRBJ1-1, with TRBD1 matching 7 bases. The sequence derives from a woman aged 55-69 years with active or convalescent COVID-19. CDR3 loop: CASSPQGYTEAFF. The CDR3 region has the DNA TGTGCCAGCAGCCCACAGGGGTACACTGAAGCTTTCTTT.